This is a list of T cell receptor beta chains from one sample in a study of blood T cells in healthy people across ages. TCRdb ran MiXCR on the 5' RACE reads and lists one entry per CDR3 protein. This table has roughly 790,000 distinct CDR3 sequences, 35% to 45% appearing once. Sequenced: blood. These receptor sequences come from a woman aged 55-70 years in good health. CDR3s include the opening cysteine and the closing phenylalanine or tryptophan. A D gene is named only where the DNA matches it firmly. Not all rows give a size; the values are once, few, many and, for expanded clones, a class.

v_call: TRBV12-3/TRBV12-4; clone_size: few; d_call: TRBD1; j_call: TRBJ1-6; cdr3_nt: TGTGCCAGCAGTCTCCGGGACAGGAATTCACCCCTCCACTTT; cdr3_aa: CASSLRDRNSPLHF
v_call: TRBV27; clone_size: -; d_call: -; j_call: TRBJ2-7; cdr3_nt: TGTGCCAGCAGTTTAAGGGGGTCCACAAGGGAGCAGTACTTC; cdr3_aa: CASSLRGSTREQYF
v_call: TRBV20-1; clone_size: once; d_call: TRBD2; j_call: TRBJ2-5; cdr3_nt: TGCAGTGCTAGGCCCTTAGCGGGGCCCCAAGAGACCCAGTACTTC; cdr3_aa: CSARPLAGPQETQYF
v_call: TRBV3-1; clone_size: -; d_call: -; j_call: TRBJ2-7; cdr3_nt: TGTGCCAGCAGCCAGGGCATTAGCTCCTACAATGAGCAGTACTTC; cdr3_aa: CASSQGISSYNEQYF
v_call: TRBV12-3/TRBV12-4; clone_size: few; d_call: TRBD2; j_call: TRBJ2-1; cdr3_nt: TGTGCCAGCAGCCGATACACTAGCGGGAAGGCCAATGAGCAGTTCTTC; cdr3_aa: CASSRYTSGKANEQFF
v_call: TRBV28; clone_size: few; d_call: TRBD1; j_call: TRBJ2-5; cdr3_nt: TGTGCCAGCAGTACGTTCGGGCAGGGGGCGCCGGAGACCCAGTACTTC; cdr3_aa: CASSTFGQGAPETQYF
v_call: TRBV29-1; clone_size: many; d_call: -; j_call: TRBJ2-1; cdr3_nt: TGCAGCGGCAAGCAGGGGGGCTCCTACAATGAGCAGTTCTTC; cdr3_aa: CSGKQGGSYNEQFF
v_call: TRBV5-1; clone_size: -; d_call: -; j_call: TRBJ1-2; cdr3_nt: TGCGCCAGCAGCTTGGGTATGGCAAACTTCGGCTACACCTTC; cdr3_aa: CASSLGMANFGYTF
v_call: TRBV5-1; clone_size: -; d_call: -; j_call: TRBJ1-2; cdr3_nt: TGCGCCAGCAGCTCGGAGGAGTCGGATGGCTACACCTTC; cdr3_aa: CASSSEESDGYTF
v_call: TRBV7-6; clone_size: -; d_call: TRBD2; j_call: TRBJ2-3; cdr3_nt: TGTGCCAGCAGCTCGGGACTAGAGAGCACAGATACGCAGTATTTT; cdr3_aa: CASSSGLESTDTQYF
v_call: TRBV12-5; clone_size: many; d_call: -; j_call: TRBJ2-3; cdr3_nt: TGTGCTAGTGGTTTGTGGCAAGATACGCAGTATTTT; cdr3_aa: CASGLWQDTQYF
v_call: TRBV7-2; clone_size: -; d_call: TRBD2; j_call: TRBJ2-7; cdr3_nt: TGTGCCAGCAGCTCAGGACGACTAGCGGGAACCTCCTACGTCGAGCAGTACTTC; cdr3_aa: CASSSGRLAGTSYVEQYF
v_call: TRBV11-2; clone_size: -; d_call: TRBD2; j_call: TRBJ2-1; cdr3_nt: TGTGCCAGCAGCTTAGACGGGACTAGAAAGTTCTTC; cdr3_aa: CASSLDGTRKFF
v_call: TRBV6-2/TRBV6-3; clone_size: -; d_call: -; j_call: TRBJ2-5; cdr3_nt: TGTGCCAGCAGTTACTCAATAACCAGGGGTCAAGAGACCCAGTACTTC; cdr3_aa: CASSYSITRGQETQYF
v_call: TRBV12-3/TRBV12-4; clone_size: few; d_call: TRBD2; j_call: TRBJ2-1; cdr3_nt: TGTGCCAGCAGTTCGCGGGGGGGGTATAATGAGCAGTTCTTC; cdr3_aa: CASSSRGGYNEQFF
v_call: TRBV14; clone_size: few; d_call: -; j_call: TRBJ1-1; cdr3_nt: TGTGCCAGCAGCCAAGGACGGGTAATAGGAACTGAAGCTTTCTTT; cdr3_aa: CASSQGRVIGTEAFF
v_call: TRBV9; clone_size: -; d_call: -; j_call: TRBJ1-1; cdr3_nt: TGTGCCAGCAGCGTAGCTGGCAGGGTAGGTTTCTTT; cdr3_aa: CASSVAGRVGFF
v_call: TRBV20-1; clone_size: -; d_call: TRBD2; j_call: TRBJ2-7; cdr3_nt: TGCAGTGCTGGGACTAGCGGAGCTTACGAGCAGTACTTC; cdr3_aa: CSAGTSGAYEQYF
v_call: TRBV7-2; clone_size: few; d_call: -; j_call: TRBJ1-5; cdr3_nt: TGTGCCAGCAGCTTACGATGGGGGGGCAATCAGCCCCAGCATTTT; cdr3_aa: CASSLRWGGNQPQHF
v_call: TRBV7-2; clone_size: -; d_call: -; j_call: TRBJ2-5; cdr3_nt: TGTGCCAGCAGCTCCGGAGAAATCCGGCTCACCGAGACCCAGTACTTC; cdr3_aa: CASSSGEIRLTETQYF
v_call: TRBV12-3/TRBV12-4; clone_size: -; d_call: -; j_call: TRBJ2-1; cdr3_nt: TGTGCCAGCAGGTTGGGCGGGCAGCAGCAGTTCTTC; cdr3_aa: CASRLGGQQQFF
v_call: TRBV7-2; clone_size: many; d_call: -; j_call: TRBJ1-5; cdr3_nt: TGTGCCAGCAGCTTGGGTGCAGGGGTACAACAGCCCCAGCATTTT; cdr3_aa: CASSLGAGVQQPQHF
v_call: TRBV5-6; clone_size: -; d_call: TRBD2; j_call: TRBJ2-5; cdr3_nt: TGTGCCAGCAGGGGCCGGACTAGCGGGAGAAGTGAGCAGTACTTC; cdr3_aa: CASRGRTSGRSEQYF
v_call: TRBV20-1; clone_size: -; d_call: -; j_call: TRBJ2-3; cdr3_nt: TGCAGTGCTAGAGATCAACCGCTAGATACGCAGTATTTT; cdr3_aa: CSARDQPLDTQYF
v_call: TRBV7-2; clone_size: few; d_call: -; j_call: TRBJ2-5; cdr3_nt: TGTGCCAGCAGACCCCGGTCGGGAGCGGAGACCCAGTACTTC; cdr3_aa: CASRPRSGAETQYF
v_call: TRBV2; clone_size: -; d_call: -; j_call: TRBJ2-4; cdr3_nt: TGTGCCAGCAGTGATCCCGCTGTCAAACTAGCCAAAAACATTCAGTACTTC; cdr3_aa: CASSDPAVKLAKNIQYF
v_call: TRBV18; clone_size: -; d_call: TRBD1; j_call: TRBJ1-2; cdr3_nt: TGTGCCAGCTCACCACTAGCGGACAGGGGCTTCTATGGCTACACCTTC; cdr3_aa: CASSPLADRGFYGYTF
v_call: TRBV30; clone_size: -; d_call: -; j_call: TRBJ1-1; cdr3_nt: TGTGCCTGGAGTCGGACTAACACTGAAGCTTTCTTT; cdr3_aa: CAWSRTNTEAFF
v_call: TRBV4-1; clone_size: few; d_call: TRBD2; j_call: TRBJ2-1; cdr3_nt: TGCGCCAGCAGCCAAGGACTAGCGGGGGACAATGAGCAGTTCTTC; cdr3_aa: CASSQGLAGDNEQFF
v_call: TRBV20-1; clone_size: -; d_call: TRBD1; j_call: TRBJ1-2; cdr3_nt: TGCAGTGTTCCGGACAGGCGAGCTAACTATGGCTACACCTTC; cdr3_aa: CSVPDRRANYGYTF
v_call: TRBV7-3; clone_size: few; d_call: TRBD2; j_call: TRBJ2-7; cdr3_nt: TGTGCCAGCAGCCCCGGGACTAGCGGGAAGTACGAGCAGTACTTC; cdr3_aa: CASSPGTSGKYEQYF
v_call: TRBV5-1; clone_size: -; d_call: -; j_call: TRBJ2-7; cdr3_nt: TGCGCCAGCAGCTCCAGCAATTACGAGCAGTACTTC; cdr3_aa: CASSSSNYEQYF
v_call: TRBV4-2; clone_size: -; d_call: TRBD2; j_call: TRBJ2-5; cdr3_nt: TGTGCCAGCAGCCAAGGGCAGCGGGAGGGCCAGGAGACCCAGTACTTC; cdr3_aa: CASSQGQREGQETQYF
v_call: TRBV9; clone_size: many; d_call: TRBD2; j_call: TRBJ2-1; cdr3_nt: TGTGCCAGCAGCACTATCGGGCTAGCGGACAATGAGCAGTTCTTC; cdr3_aa: CASSTIGLADNEQFF
v_call: TRBV20-1; clone_size: -; d_call: TRBD2; j_call: TRBJ2-3; cdr3_nt: TGCAGTGCTAGCGGGGGGGGTAACACAGATACGCAGTATTTT; cdr3_aa: CSASGGGNTDTQYF
v_call: TRBV3-1; clone_size: -; d_call: -; j_call: TRBJ2-5; cdr3_nt: TGTGCCAGCAGCCCGACAGGAGTGGAGAGGACCCAGTACTTC; cdr3_aa: CASSPTGVERTQYF
v_call: TRBV18; clone_size: -; d_call: -; j_call: TRBJ2-7; cdr3_nt: TGTGCCAGCTCACCTCAAGAGGCCCAGTACTTC; cdr3_aa: CASSPQEAQYF
v_call: TRBV20-1; clone_size: few; d_call: -; j_call: TRBJ1-4; cdr3_nt: TGCAGTGCTAGTCAGGGGTTGACTGAAAAACTGTTTTTT; cdr3_aa: CSASQGLTEKLFF
v_call: TRBV12-3/TRBV12-4; clone_size: few; d_call: TRBD1; j_call: TRBJ2-7; cdr3_nt: TGTGCCAGCAGATCCGACAGGGCAGAGCAGTACTTC; cdr3_aa: CASRSDRAEQYF
v_call: TRBV18; clone_size: many; d_call: -; j_call: TRBJ2-5; cdr3_nt: TGTGCCAGCTCACCACGGTCCGGGAATCAAGAGACCCAGTACTTC; cdr3_aa: CASSPRSGNQETQYF
v_call: TRBV7-3; clone_size: -; d_call: TRBD2; j_call: TRBJ2-5; cdr3_nt: TGTGCCAGCAGCTTAGGCGGGGGTCAAACAGATGAGCAGTACTTC; cdr3_aa: CASSLGGGQTDEQYF
v_call: TRBV6-4; clone_size: -; d_call: -; j_call: TRBJ2-3; cdr3_nt: TGTGCCAGCAGTAGTTGGGTCTCGGATGCGCAGTATTTT; cdr3_aa: CASSSWVSDAQYF
v_call: TRBV14; clone_size: -; d_call: -; j_call: TRBJ2-1; cdr3_nt: TGTGCCAGCAGCCAAGGTCCCCTAGGCATAGGATATATCAATGAGCAGTTCTTC; cdr3_aa: CASSQGPLGIGYINEQFF
v_call: TRBV20-1; clone_size: -; d_call: -; j_call: TRBJ2-1; cdr3_nt: TGCAGTGCTGGGGGGGGCCAGAGCCCCTACAATGAGCAGTTCTTC; cdr3_aa: CSAGGGQSPYNEQFF
v_call: TRBV7-2; clone_size: once; d_call: TRBD1; j_call: TRBJ2-5; cdr3_nt: TGTGCCAGCAGCTTCGGGACAGGGGACGGAGGCGATGAGCAGTACTTC; cdr3_aa: CASSFGTGDGGDEQYF
v_call: TRBV24-1; clone_size: -; d_call: -; j_call: TRBJ1-2; cdr3_nt: TGTGCCACCAGCCCGGGGGCCTGGGGCTACACCTTC; cdr3_aa: CATSPGAWGYTF
v_call: TRBV7-3; clone_size: -; d_call: -; j_call: TRBJ2-1; cdr3_nt: TGTGCCAGCAGCACCGATCTGGGCAATGAGCAGTTCTTC; cdr3_aa: CASSTDLGNEQFF
v_call: TRBV10-3; clone_size: few; d_call: -; j_call: TRBJ2-1; cdr3_nt: TGTGCCATCAGTGCCGGGGTGAGGGGCAATGAGCAGTTCTTC; cdr3_aa: CAISAGVRGNEQFF
v_call: TRBV2; clone_size: -; d_call: TRBD2; j_call: TRBJ2-7; cdr3_nt: TGTGCCAGCAGTGAAGGAGGCGGGAGTCACGAGCAGTACTTC; cdr3_aa: CASSEGGGSHEQYF
v_call: TRBV4-2; clone_size: -; d_call: TRBD2; j_call: TRBJ2-2; cdr3_nt: TGTGCCAGCAGCCAAGTGGGACGAATGAGCGGGGGGGAAGGAAGGGTTAGGGAGCTGTTTTTT; cdr3_aa: CASSQVGRMSGGEGRVRELFF
v_call: TRBV11-2; clone_size: few; d_call: -; j_call: TRBJ1-6; cdr3_nt: TGTGCCAGCAGCTCTACAGGAGGGGGTTCACCCCTCCACTTT; cdr3_aa: CASSSTGGGSPLHF
v_call: TRBV7-2; clone_size: -; d_call: -; j_call: TRBJ1-1; cdr3_nt: TGTGCCAGCAGCTCTACCGGGGAGGACACTGAAGCTTTCTTT; cdr3_aa: CASSSTGEDTEAFF
v_call: TRBV7-2; clone_size: few; d_call: -; j_call: TRBJ2-2; cdr3_nt: TGTGCCAGCAGCCCCCGGGGGTGGGCCGGGGAGCTGTTTTTT; cdr3_aa: CASSPRGWAGELFF